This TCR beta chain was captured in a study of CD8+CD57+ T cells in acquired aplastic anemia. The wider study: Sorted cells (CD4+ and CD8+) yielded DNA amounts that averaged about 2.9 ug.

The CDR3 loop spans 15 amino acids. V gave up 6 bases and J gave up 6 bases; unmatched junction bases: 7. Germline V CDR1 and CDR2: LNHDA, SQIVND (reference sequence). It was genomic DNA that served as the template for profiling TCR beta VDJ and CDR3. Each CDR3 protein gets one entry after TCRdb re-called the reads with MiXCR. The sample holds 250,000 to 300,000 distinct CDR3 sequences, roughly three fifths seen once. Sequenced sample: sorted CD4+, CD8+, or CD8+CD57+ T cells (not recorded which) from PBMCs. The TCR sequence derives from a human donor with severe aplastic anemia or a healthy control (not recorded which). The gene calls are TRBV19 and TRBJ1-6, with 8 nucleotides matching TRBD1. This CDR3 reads CASSVQDRVNSPLHF. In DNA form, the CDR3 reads TGTGCCAGTAGCGTCCAGGACAGGGTTAATTCACCCCTCCACTTT.